Shown below are 3 T cell receptor beta chains from a single sample sequenced in a study of OX40 agonist ivuxolimab in advanced cancers. Generated by immunoSEQ multiplex PCR, the TCRdb table keeps only in-frame clones and is missing some. The sample lists about 88,000 clones; 85% to 90% were seen once. The input for sequencing was CD4+ or CD8+ T cells sorted from blood, taken in a trial of the OX40 agonist ivuxolimab. These receptors came from an adult with an advanced solid tumor such as melanoma, head and neck, liver or kidney cancer.

The chain joins TRBV29-1 to TRBJ1-5; D is ambiguous. The germline V and J ends were trimmed by 5 bases and 0 bases, with 8 bases remaining between them. The V gene's germline CDR1 is SQVTM and CDR2 ANQGSEA. There are 13 residues in the CDR3. DNA for the CDR3: TGCAGCGTTCGCTCAGGTAGCAATCAGCCCCAGCATTTT. It encodes CSVRSGSNQPQHF.

This clone was counted only a few times. The chain links TRBV9 to TRBJ2-3, with a tentative D call TRBD1 (6 bases). V lost 4 bases and J 2 bases, leaving 14 bases between the germline ends. The CDR3 loop spans 15 amino acids. Germline lookup yields CDR1 SGDLS and CDR2 YYNGEE. CDR3 nucleotide sequence: TGTGCCAGCAGCTTGGGACATCTCCCCACAGATACGCAGTATTTT. Its protein is CASSLGHLPTDTQYF.

This chain uses TRBV19 with TRBJ2-3; D ambiguous. This CDR3 is built from 15 residues. Germline-derived CDR1 and CDR2 are LNHDA and SQIVND (reference sequence). The V gene lost 2 bases and the J gene lost 0 bases, with 9 bases spanning the gap. CDR3 DNA: TGTGCCAGTAGTATAAGTGTCTTCAGCACAGATACGCAGTATTTT. It translates to CASSISVFSTDTQYF.